The rows below give T cell receptor beta chains drawn from one sample of a study of STAT5B mutations in CD4+ large granular lymphocyte leukemia. The method was immunoSEQ multiplex PCR; TCRdb's version includes in-frame clones alone and lacks a portion of them. This sample yields some 30,000 clones, of which 68% are seen a single time; around 2% belongs to the top ten. The specimen was CD4+ T cells from blood buffy coats. Source of these receptors: a human donor in good health. Both conserved end residues are part of each CDR3. The order of the fields is J gene, V gene, CDR3 length, CDR3 protein.

J: TRBJ2-3; V: TRBV7-8; length: 13; CDR3: CASSLGGTDTQYF
J: TRBJ1-6; V: TRBV19; length: 12; CDR3: CASSNYNSPLHF
J: TRBJ1-2; V: TRBV19; length: 15; CDR3: CASSLSGTGGYGYTF
J: TRBJ2-7; V: TRBV5-6; length: 13; CDR3: CASSLAQGYEQYF
J: TRBJ2-7; V: TRBV19; length: 18; CDR3: CASSILGGPNRLAYEQYF
J: TRBJ2-7; V: TRBV5-4; length: 13; CDR3: CASSFQGTYEQYF
J: TRBJ1-2; V: TRBV5-6; length: 14; CDR3: CASSLVEGTWGYTF
J: TRBJ1-1; V: TRBV2; length: 14; CDR3: CASSISTGGTEAFF
J: TRBJ1-5; V: TRBV6-5; length: 15; CDR3: CASSTRDSPSQPQHF
J: TRBJ2-7; V: TRBV9; length: 14; CDR3: CASSVASQGPTQYF
J: TRBJ2-1; V: TRBV7-3; length: 13; CDR3: CASSLNRAVSQFF
J: TRBJ1-1; V: TRBV6-1; length: 15; CDR3: CASSEQGRMNTEAFF
J: TRBJ1-1; V: TRBV5-5; length: 14; CDR3: CASSLLSLNTEAFF
J: TRBJ1-2; V: TRBV20-1; length: 11; CDR3: CSHLSNYGYTF
J: TRBJ2-5; V: TRBV19; length: 12; CDR3: CASKGFQETQYF
J: TRBJ1-2; V: TRBV5-4; length: 13; CDR3: CASSPTINYGYTF
J: TRBJ1-1; V: TRBV12-5; length: 12; CDR3: CASGLGQGEAFF
J: TRBJ1-1; V: TRBV10-3; length: 13; CDR3: CAISPERNTEAFF
J: TRBJ2-6; V: TRBV28; length: 14; CDR3: CASKGGSGANVLTF
J: TRBJ1-6; V: TRBV7-8; length: 14; CDR3: CASSSRVYNSPLHF
J: TRBJ2-2; V: TRBV19; length: 12; CDR3: CASLRGNGELFF
J: TRBJ1-2; V: TRBV9; length: 15; CDR3: CASSATSTGRYGYTF
J: TRBJ2-3; V: TRBV5-8; length: 14; CDR3: CASSLGQTTDTQYF
J: TRBJ1-3; V: TRBV11-3; length: 16; CDR3: CASTPDRASSGNTIYF
J: TRBJ2-3; V: TRBV5-3; length: 18; CDR3: CARSPFPTGVGGTDTQYF
J: TRBJ2-3; V: TRBV7-3; length: 15; CDR3: CASSLAGPLTATQYF
J: TRBJ2-2; V: TRBV9; length: 16; CDR3: CASSPQGQGITGELFF